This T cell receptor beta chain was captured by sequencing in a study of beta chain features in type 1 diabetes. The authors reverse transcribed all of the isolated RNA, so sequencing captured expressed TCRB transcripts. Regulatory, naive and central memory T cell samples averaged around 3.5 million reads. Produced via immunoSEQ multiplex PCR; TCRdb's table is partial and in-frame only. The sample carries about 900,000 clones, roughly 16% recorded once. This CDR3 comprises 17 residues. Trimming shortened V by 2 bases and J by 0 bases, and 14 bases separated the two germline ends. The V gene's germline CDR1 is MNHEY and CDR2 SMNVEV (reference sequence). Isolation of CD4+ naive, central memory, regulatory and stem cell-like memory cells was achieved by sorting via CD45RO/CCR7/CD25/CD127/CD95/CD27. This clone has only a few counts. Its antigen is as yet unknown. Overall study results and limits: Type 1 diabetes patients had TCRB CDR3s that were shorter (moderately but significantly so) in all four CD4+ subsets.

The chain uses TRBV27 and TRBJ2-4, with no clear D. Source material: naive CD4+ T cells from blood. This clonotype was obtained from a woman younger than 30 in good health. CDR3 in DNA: TGTGCCAGCAGTTTAAAGCCCGGTCCTGTAGCCAAAAACATTCAGTACTTC. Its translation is CASSLKPGPVAKNIQYF.